This T cell receptor (beta chain) derives from a study of T cell repertoires in cytomegalovirus infection. Background on the study: Signatures in public TCR beta sequences pointed to both CMV infection and matching HLA type. Study-level points and caveats: There were HLA-C-restricted CMV-specific TCR beta clonotypes dominating the ex vivo response. The cumulative frequency of public TCR beta families distinguished individuals who carried CMV together with the relevant HLA.

This clonotype occurred many times. No antigen is known for it. TCRdb re-called the reads with MiXCR, one entry per CDR3 protein. This table holds a few hundred thousand distinct CDR3 sequences, around 15% found once. Trimming took 5 bases from V and 9 from J, leaving 8 bases between them. Germline V lookup: CDR1 SGHVS, CDR2 FQNEAQ. The CDR3 loop spans 12 amino acids. This TCR was sampled from a human donor in good health (CMV status not recorded). Some clones in this sample may be carry-over from other donors' samples. The chain joins TRBV7-8 to TRBJ1-6; the D is unclear. Sequenced sample: CD8+ T cells from PBMCs. The CDR3 DNA reads TGTGCCAGCAGCCTGAGTAGTTCACCCCTCCACTTT. As protein: CASSLSSSPLHF.